These T cell receptor beta chains were read from a single sample in a study of T cell repertoires in ileal Crohn's disease. Using immunoSEQ multiplex PCR, the repertoire was profiled, and TCRdb retains in-frame clones only, with some absent. The table includes some 2,100 clones, 90% to 98% detected once. The specimen sequenced was ileal tissue. These receptors originate from an adult with Crohn's disease. CDR3s include the opening cysteine and the closing phenylalanine or tryptophan. A D gene is named only where the DNA matches it firmly. Clone size is shown for a subset of rows, as once, few, many or a class of expanded clone.

CDR3 protein: CASSPLQGGQPQHF
CDR3 DNA: TGTGCCAGCAGCCCCCTCCAGGGGGGTCAGCCCCAGCATTTT
clone size: -
V gene: TRBV9
D gene: TRBD1
J gene: TRBJ1-5

CDR3 protein: CASSLDGTGVNEKLFF
CDR3 DNA: TGTGCCAGCAGCTTAGACGGGACAGGGGTGAATGAAAAACTGTTTTTT
clone size: -
V gene: TRBV7-9
D gene: TRBD1
J gene: TRBJ1-4

CDR3 protein: CASSQDRGGNMQPQHF
CDR3 DNA: TGCGCCAGCAGCCAAGATCGGGGTGGGAACATGCAGCCCCAGCATTTT
clone size: -
V gene: TRBV4-1
D gene: -
J gene: TRBJ1-5

CDR3 protein: CASSFVRGNEGYTF
CDR3 DNA: TGTGCCAGCAGTTTCGTCAGGGGCAACGAGGGCTACACCTTC
clone size: -
V gene: TRBV28
D gene: -
J gene: TRBJ1-2

CDR3 protein: CASKPEAGGSATQYF
CDR3 DNA: TGTGCCAGTAAGCCGGAAGCGGGGGGTTCGGCTACGCAGTATTTT
clone size: -
V gene: TRBV19
D gene: TRBD2
J gene: TRBJ2-3

CDR3 protein: CASSPLAGGTDTQYF
CDR3 DNA: TGCGCCAGCAGCCCCCTAGCGGGGGGTACAGATACGCAGTATTTT
clone size: -
V gene: TRBV5-1
D gene: TRBD2
J gene: TRBJ2-3

CDR3 protein: CASNLRRAYNSPLHF
CDR3 DNA: TGTGCCAGCAACCTGAGGAGGGCCTATAATTCACCCCTCCACTTT
clone size: -
V gene: TRBV11-3
D gene: -
J gene: TRBJ1-6

CDR3 protein: CASSQKPTGGDSPLHF
CDR3 DNA: TGTGCCAGCAGCCAGAAGCCGACAGGGGGGGATTCACCCCTCCACTTT
clone size: -
V gene: TRBV5-4
D gene: TRBD1
J gene: TRBJ1-6

CDR3 protein: CASSQDSDRATETQYF
CDR3 DNA: TGTGCCAGCAGCCAAGACTCAGACAGGGCAACGGAGACCCAGTACTTC
clone size: once
V gene: TRBV4-2
D gene: TRBD1
J gene: TRBJ2-5

CDR3 protein: CASSHDRLIQYF
CDR3 DNA: TGTGCCAGCAGCCATGACAGGCTCATTCAGTACTTC
clone size: -
V gene: TRBV14
D gene: -
J gene: TRBJ2-4

CDR3 protein: CAWSVRGTGVMGPQHF
CDR3 DNA: TGTGCCTGGAGTGTACGGGGGACAGGGGTCATGGGGCCCCAGCATTTT
clone size: -
V gene: TRBV30
D gene: TRBD1
J gene: TRBJ1-5

CDR3 protein: CASSLLVQGLGNEQFF
CDR3 DNA: TGTGCCAGCAGCTTATTAGTGCAGGGCCTGGGCAATGAGCAGTTCTTC
clone size: -
V gene: TRBV11-1
D gene: -
J gene: TRBJ2-1

CDR3 protein: CASKTSNRNNQPQHF
CDR3 DNA: TGTGCCAGCAAAACTTCGAACAGGAACAATCAGCCCCAGCATTTT
clone size: -
V gene: TRBV19
D gene: -
J gene: TRBJ1-5

CDR3 protein: CASSQESHSGANVLTF
CDR3 DNA: TGTGCCAGCAGCCAAGAATCCCACTCTGGGGCCAACGTCCTGACTTTC
clone size: -
V gene: TRBV4-2
D gene: -
J gene: TRBJ2-6

CDR3 protein: CSVGDVKQFF
CDR3 DNA: TGCAGCGTTGGCGATGTTAAGCAGTTCTTC
clone size: -
V gene: TRBV29-1
D gene: -
J gene: TRBJ2-1

CDR3 protein: CASQGLGGYTF
CDR3 DNA: TGTGCCAGTCAGGGTTTGGGTGGCTACACCTTC
clone size: once
V gene: TRBV6-5
D gene: -
J gene: TRBJ1-2

CDR3 protein: CASSSSFQGAGGNTIYF
CDR3 DNA: TGTGCCAGCAGCTCATCCTTCCAGGGGGCTGGAGGAAACACCATATATTTT
clone size: -
V gene: TRBV7-6
D gene: TRBD1
J gene: TRBJ1-3

CDR3 protein: CASSRILADTGELFF
CDR3 DNA: TGTGCCAGCAGTAGAATCCTAGCGGACACCGGGGAGCTGTTTTTT
clone size: few
V gene: TRBV11-3
D gene: TRBD2
J gene: TRBJ2-2

CDR3 protein: CASSLERGTEAFF
CDR3 DNA: TGTGCCAGCAGCTTGGAAAGGGGGACTGAAGCTTTCTTT
clone size: -
V gene: TRBV5-6
D gene: -
J gene: TRBJ1-1

CDR3 protein: CASSPRGAYEAFF
CDR3 DNA: TGTGCCAGCAGTCCCCGGGGAGCGTATGAAGCTTTCTTT
clone size: -
V gene: TRBV28
D gene: -
J gene: TRBJ1-1

CDR3 protein: CASSPSGDSSPLHF
CDR3 DNA: TGTGCCAGCAGCCCTAGCGGGGATAGCTCACCCCTCCACTTT
clone size: -
V gene: TRBV7-9
D gene: -
J gene: TRBJ1-6

CDR3 protein: CASSLGTSRNTDTQYF
CDR3 DNA: TGCGCCAGCAGCTTGGGGACTAGTAGGAACACAGATACGCAGTATTTT
clone size: -
V gene: TRBV5-1
D gene: TRBD2
J gene: TRBJ2-3

CDR3 protein: CAWRTGMNSRIAFF
CDR3 DNA: TGTGCCTGGAGAACAGGGATGAATTCTAGGATAGCTTTCTTT
clone size: -
V gene: TRBV30
D gene: -
J gene: TRBJ1-1

CDR3 protein: CASILGQVNNQPQHF
CDR3 DNA: -
clone size: -
V gene: TRBV6-1
D gene: -
J gene: TRBJ1-5

CDR3 protein: CAWRPPQGQKVDTQYF
CDR3 DNA: TGTGCCTGGAGGCCCCCACAGGGCCAAAAAGTGGATACGCAGTATTTT
clone size: -
V gene: TRBV30
D gene: -
J gene: TRBJ2-3

CDR3 protein: CASSVGPAGSSGNTIYF
CDR3 DNA: TGTGCCAGCAGCGTAGGTCCTGCGGGGAGTTCTGGAAACACCATATATTTT
clone size: -
V gene: TRBV9
D gene: -
J gene: TRBJ1-3

CDR3 protein: CASSGGQSLPDTQYF
CDR3 DNA: TGTGCCAGCAGTGGGGGACAGTCGTTACCGGATACGCAGTATTTT
clone size: -
V gene: TRBV2
D gene: TRBD1
J gene: TRBJ2-3

CDR3 protein: CASSPGSGGLTGELFF
CDR3 DNA: TGTGCCAGCAGCCCCGGTTCAGGGGGCCTAACCGGGGAGCTGTTTTTT
clone size: -
V gene: TRBV7-2
D gene: TRBD1
J gene: TRBJ2-2

CDR3 protein: CASSLRGSFDTGELFF
CDR3 DNA: TGTGCCAGCAGCTTACGCGGGAGTTTTGACACCGGGGAGCTGTTTTTT
clone size: -
V gene: TRBV7-3
D gene: TRBD2
J gene: TRBJ2-2

CDR3 protein: CASSLLAQQNTEAFF
CDR3 DNA: TGTGCCAGCAGCTTACTGGCACAGCAAAACACTGAAGCTTTCTTT
clone size: -
V gene: TRBV7-9
D gene: -
J gene: TRBJ1-1

CDR3 protein: CASSRLMQRGANTGELFF
CDR3 DNA: TGTGCCAGCAGTCGTCTGATGCAACGGGGGGCGAACACCGGGGAGCTGTTTTTT
clone size: -
V gene: TRBV7-3
D gene: TRBD2
J gene: TRBJ2-2

CDR3 protein: CASMELLNQPQHF
CDR3 DNA: TGTGCCAGCATGGAACTACTCAATCAGCCCCAGCATTTT
clone size: -
V gene: TRBV2
D gene: -
J gene: TRBJ1-5

CDR3 protein: CATSRAPAGVSVSSYEQYF
CDR3 DNA: TGTGCCACCAGCAGAGCGCCAGCGGGAGTGTCGGTGAGCTCCTACGAGCAGTACTTC
clone size: -
V gene: TRBV15
D gene: TRBD2
J gene: TRBJ2-7

CDR3 protein: CASTVEGSVMNTEAFF
CDR3 DNA: TGTGCCAGCACCGTAGAGGGCAGTGTAATGAACACTGAAGCTTTCTTT
clone size: -
V gene: TRBV11-2
D gene: -
J gene: TRBJ1-1

CDR3 protein: CASGGGLNYEQYF
CDR3 DNA: TGTGCCAGCGGGGGGGGACTGAACTACGAGCAGTACTTC
clone size: -
V gene: TRBV4-2
D gene: TRBD2
J gene: TRBJ2-7

CDR3 protein: CASSPRQENTEAFF
CDR3 DNA: TGTGCCAGCTCACCCCGACAGGAGAACACTGAAGCTTTCTTT
clone size: -
V gene: TRBV18
D gene: -
J gene: TRBJ1-1

CDR3 protein: CASSVGQGWNEKLFF
CDR3 DNA: TGTGCCAGCAGCGTTGGACAGGGGTGGAATGAAAAACTGTTTTTT
clone size: -
V gene: TRBV9
D gene: TRBD1
J gene: TRBJ1-4

CDR3 protein: CATRTLGQDLNYGYTF
CDR3 DNA: TGTGCCACCAGGACGCTGGGACAGGACCTTAACTATGGCTACACCTTC
clone size: -
V gene: TRBV15
D gene: TRBD1
J gene: TRBJ1-2